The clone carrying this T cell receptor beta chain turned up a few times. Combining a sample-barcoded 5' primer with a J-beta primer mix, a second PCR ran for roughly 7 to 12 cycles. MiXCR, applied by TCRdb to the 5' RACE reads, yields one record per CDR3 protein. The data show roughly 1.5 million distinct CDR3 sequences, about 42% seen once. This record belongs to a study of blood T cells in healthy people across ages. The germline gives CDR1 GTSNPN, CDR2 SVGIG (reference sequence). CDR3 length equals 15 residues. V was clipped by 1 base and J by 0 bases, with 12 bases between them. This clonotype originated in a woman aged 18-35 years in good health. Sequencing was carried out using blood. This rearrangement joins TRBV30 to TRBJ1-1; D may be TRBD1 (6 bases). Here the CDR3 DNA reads TGTGCCTGGAGTGGGGACAACCGCATGAACACTGAAGCTTTCTTT. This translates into CAWSGDNRMNTEAFF.